The 17 T cell receptor beta chains below were found in one sample sequenced in a study of cytomegalovirus exposure and HLA in healthy donors. The PCR made use of 60 Vbeta and 13 Jbeta primers. Measured with immunoSEQ multiplex PCR; TCRdb has only the in-frame clones, and not every one. The sample holds more than 85,000 clones; about three quarters are singletons and the top ten take 5.6%. The source material was PBMCs. The receptors originated from a male donor in good health and CMV-seronegative.

The CDR3 loop is CASSPVSGGQETQYF. The CDR3 DNA reads TGTGCCAGCAGCCCAGTCTCGGGGGGCCAAGAGACCCAGTACTTC. The rearrangement uses TRBV5-6 and TRBJ2-5, with 7 bases that match TRBD2. There are 15 residues in the CDR3. Per the germline V gene, CDR1 is SGHDT and CDR2 is YYEEEE. J gave up 1 base and V 4 bases, and 7 bases lay outside the gene matches.

V gene TRBV29-1 combines with J gene TRBJ2-7; perhaps TRBD1 as D (5 bases). CDR3 length: 11 amino acids. The V gene lost 5 bases and the J gene lost 3 bases, with 8 bases spanning the gap. The germline V gene encodes CDR1 SQVTM and CDR2 ANQGSEA. The CDR3 spells CSVHDSYEQYF. The CDR3 region has the DNA TGCAGCGTTCATGACAGCTACGAGCAGTACTTC.

This chain connects TRBV4-1 to TRBJ1-4; maybe TRBD1 (6 bases). There are 18 residues in the CDR3. Germline CDR1 MGHRA, CDR2 YSYEKL. V shed 5 bases and J shed 1 base, with 20 bases lying between them. CDR3 region: CASSEHGGAIKTNEKLFF. Written as DNA, the CDR3 is TGCGCCAGCAGCGAACATGGGGGGGCCATAAAAACTAATGAAAAACTGTTTTTT.

The V call is TRBV19, the J call TRBJ1-5, with D perhaps TRBD1 (5 bases). The CDR3 runs 14 residues. Looked up from germline, CDR1 is LNHDA and CDR2 is SQIVND (reference sequence). Trimming shortened V by 7 bases and J by 2 bases, and 12 bases separated the two germline ends. This chain's CDR3 is CASIQGWGNQPQHF. The CDR3 region has the DNA TGTGCCAGTATTCAGGGTTGGGGCAATCAGCCCCAGCATTTT.

The chain joins TRBV11-3 to TRBJ2-5; the match to TRBD2 covers 10 bases. Germline V gene sequence: CDR1 SGHNT, CDR2 YENEEA. The CDR3 has 18 amino acids. V dropped 1 base and J dropped 5; count of bases not matched to a gene: 13. CDR3 sequence: CASSLGPRLAGAWETQYF. The CDR3 coding sequence is TGTGCCAGCAGCTTAGGTCCCCGCCTAGCGGGAGCCTGGGAGACCCAGTACTTC.

CDR3 coding DNA: TGTGCCAGCAGCCCCCTAGGGAGGTTCACAGATACGCAGTATTTT. Protein: CASSPLGRFTDTQYF. The rearrangement uses TRBV7-9 and TRBJ2-3; TRBD2 is a possible D gene (6 bases). Trimming took 5 bases from V and 2 from J, leaving 14 bases between them. The CDR3 loop spans 15 amino acids. Germline V gene sequence: CDR1 SEHNR, CDR2 FQNEAQ (reference sequence). Variable domain in full (rest from reference TRBV7-9 and TRBJ2-3): DTGVSQNPRHKITKRGQNVTFRCDPISEHNRLYWYRQTLGQGPEFLTYFQNEAQLEKSRLLSDRFSAERPKGSFSTLEIQRTEQGDSAMYLCASSPLGRFTDTQYFGPGTRLTVL.

In this sample, this clone turned up a few times. The chain uses TRBV7-2 and TRBJ2-7; the D gene is possibly TRBD2 (6 bases). Germline V lookup: CDR1 SGHTA, CDR2 FQGNSA. Trimming pared 5 bases from V and 4 bases from J, leaving 15 bases between. CDR3 length equals 14 residues. CDR3 loop: CASSKSGFKYEQYF. CDR3 DNA: TGTGCCAGCAGCAAGAGCGGGTTCAAGTACGAGCAGTACTTC.

This chain joins TRBV9 and TRBJ2-5, with 7 bases identical to TRBD2. Germline CDR1 reads SGDLS; CDR2 reads YYNGEE. Trimming cost V 0 bases and J 1 base; bases outside gene matches: 3. The CDR3 is 15 residues long. CDR3 in amino acids: CASSVGASGQETQYF. The CDR3 DNA reads TGTGCCAGCAGCGTAGGCGCTAGCGGCCAAGAGACCCAGTACTTC.

CDR3 amino acids: CASSLRKAGGTDTQYF. The CDR3, as DNA: TGTGCCAGCAGCTTGCGGAAAGCGGGGGGCACAGATACGCAGTATTTT. The J gene is TRBJ2-3, the V gene TRBV11-3, with TRBD2 matching over 8 bases. The V and J ends lost 3 bases and 1 base, in that order; junction bases with no gene match: 6. Germline V gene lookup returns CDR1 SGHNT and CDR2 YENEEA. The CDR3 spans 16 residues. Drawing the rest from reference TRBV11-3 and TRBJ2-3, the complete variable domain is EAGVVQSPRYKIIEKKQPVAFWCNPISGHNTLYWYLQNLGQGPELLIRYENEEAVDDSQLPKDRFSAERLKGVDSTLKIQPAELGDSAVYLCASSLRKAGGTDTQYFGPGTRLTVL.

This clone is medium-sized by share. The chain has TRBV6-4 and TRBJ2-3, with D uncertain. With 2 bases removed from V and 0 bases from J, the gap between germline ends came to 9 bases. CDR1 MRHNA and CDR2 SNTAGT come from the germline V gene. The CDR3 contains 15 residues. CDR3 protein: CASSDLPGSTDTQYF. In DNA form, the CDR3 reads TGTGCCAGCAGTGACCTGCCAGGCAGCACAGATACGCAGTATTTT.

By its share, this clone is medium-sized (0.01 to 0.1%). This chain connects TRBV7-2 to TRBJ2-1; a possible D gene is TRBD2 (6 bases). This CDR3 is 17 amino acids long. V dropped 5 bases and J dropped 7 bases, with 24 bases sitting between them. The germline gives CDR1 SGHTA, CDR2 FQGNSA. This CDR3 is CASSPQLGGIPWNEQFF. The CDR3, as DNA: TGTGCCAGCAGCCCCCAGCTTGGCGGGATCCCCTGGAATGAGCAGTTCTTC.

The chain has TRBV7-8 and TRBJ2-1, with D possibly being TRBD2 (5 bases). The germline CDR1 and CDR2 sequences are SGHVS and FQNEAQ. The CDR3 runs 13 residues. With 7 bases removed from V and 7 bases from J, the gap between germline ends came to 14 bases. As DNA, the CDR3 is TGTGCCAGCATCGGAGACTCGGGGAATGAGCAGTTCTTC. This sequence encodes CASIGDSGNEQFF.

The rearrangement links TRBV19 to TRBJ2-1, with D tentatively TRBD1 (7 bases). The CDR3 spans 20 residues. Germline CDR1 reads LNHDA; CDR2 reads SQIVND (reference sequence). V lost 2 bases to trimming and J lost 5 bases, with 28 bases between them. CDR3 bases: TGTGCCAGTAGTATACACCCAGGGGGAGATGCGGGAACACATCACAATGAGCAGTTCTTC. Translation: CASSIHPGGDAGTHHNEQFF.

J is TRBJ2-1 and V is TRBV7-9; 16 bases match TRBD2. The CDR3 sequence is 18 residues long. Trimming at V came to 5 bases and at J to 2 bases, leaving 6 bases not matched to a gene. Looked up from germline, CDR1 is SEHNR and CDR2 is FQNEAQ (reference sequence). In DNA form, the CDR3 reads TGTGCCAGCAGCCCGACGGGACTAGCGGGAGGGGCCTACAATGAGCAGTTCTTC. Residues: CASSPTGLAGGAYNEQFF.

CDR3 region: CASSLGSYTDTQYF. The CDR3 DNA sequence: TGTGCCAGCAGCTTGGGTAGTTACACAGATACGCAGTATTTT. The rearrangement joins TRBV5-4 to TRBJ2-3; D is unresolved. The germline V and J ends were trimmed by 0 bases and 2 bases, with 7 bases remaining between them. The germline V gene encodes CDR1 SGHNT and CDR2 YYREEE (reference sequence). The CDR3 extends over 14 amino acids.

The chain carries TRBV27 and TRBJ2-2; D is perhaps TRBD2 (5 bases). The CDR3 runs to 14 residues. Trimming stripped 1 base from V and 7 bases from J, with 10 bases between. CDR1 is MNHEY, CDR2 SMNVEV, per germline (reference sequence). The CDR3 reads CASSLFSGFGELFF. CDR3 sequence (DNA): TGTGCCAGCAGTTTATTTTCGGGGTTCGGGGAGCTGTTTTTT.

This chain links TRBV19 with TRBJ1-5, with unresolved D. The CDR3 spans 14 residues. The germline V gene encodes CDR1 LNHDA and CDR2 SQIVND (reference sequence). DNA for the CDR3: TGTGCTTCCGGGTACGGAAATAGCAATCAGCCCCAGCATTTT. Its translation is CASGYGNSNQPQHF.